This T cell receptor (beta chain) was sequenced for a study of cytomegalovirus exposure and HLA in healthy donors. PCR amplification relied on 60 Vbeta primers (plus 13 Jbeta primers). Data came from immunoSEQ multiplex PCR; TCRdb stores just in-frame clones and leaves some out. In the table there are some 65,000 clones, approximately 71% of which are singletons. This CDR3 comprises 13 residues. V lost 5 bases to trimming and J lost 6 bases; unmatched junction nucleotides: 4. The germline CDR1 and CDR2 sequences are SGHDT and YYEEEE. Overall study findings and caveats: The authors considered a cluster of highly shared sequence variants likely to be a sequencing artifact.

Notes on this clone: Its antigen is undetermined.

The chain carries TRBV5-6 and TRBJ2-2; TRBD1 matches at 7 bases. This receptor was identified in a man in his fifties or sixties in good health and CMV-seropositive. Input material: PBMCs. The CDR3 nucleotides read TGTGCCAGCAGTCACAGGGGTGCCGGGGAGCTGTTTTTT. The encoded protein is CASSHRGAGELFF.